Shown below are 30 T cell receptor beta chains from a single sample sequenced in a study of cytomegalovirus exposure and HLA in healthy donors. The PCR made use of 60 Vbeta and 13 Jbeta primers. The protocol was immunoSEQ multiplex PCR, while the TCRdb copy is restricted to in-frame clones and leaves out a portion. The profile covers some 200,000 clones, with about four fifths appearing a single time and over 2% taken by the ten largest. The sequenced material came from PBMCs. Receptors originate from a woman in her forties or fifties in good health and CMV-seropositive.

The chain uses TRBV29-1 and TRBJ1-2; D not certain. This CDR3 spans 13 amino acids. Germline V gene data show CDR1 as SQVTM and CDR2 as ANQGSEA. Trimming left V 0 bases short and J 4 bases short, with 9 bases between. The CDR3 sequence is CSVEETGSYGYTF. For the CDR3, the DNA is TGCAGCGTTGAAGAAACGGGTTCCTATGGCTACACCTTC.

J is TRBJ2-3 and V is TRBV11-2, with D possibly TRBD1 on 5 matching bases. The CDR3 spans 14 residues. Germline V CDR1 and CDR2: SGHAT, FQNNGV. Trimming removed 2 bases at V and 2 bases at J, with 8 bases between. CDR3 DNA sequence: TGTGCCAGCAGCTTAAACAGGATCACAGATACGCAGTATTTT. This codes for CASSLNRITDTQYF.

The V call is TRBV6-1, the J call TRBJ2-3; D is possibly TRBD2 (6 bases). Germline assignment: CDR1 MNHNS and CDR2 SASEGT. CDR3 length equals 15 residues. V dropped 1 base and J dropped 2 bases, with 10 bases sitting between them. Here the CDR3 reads CASSEGGEHTDTQYF. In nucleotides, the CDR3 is TGTGCCAGCAGTGAAGGGGGGGAGCACACAGATACGCAGTATTTT.

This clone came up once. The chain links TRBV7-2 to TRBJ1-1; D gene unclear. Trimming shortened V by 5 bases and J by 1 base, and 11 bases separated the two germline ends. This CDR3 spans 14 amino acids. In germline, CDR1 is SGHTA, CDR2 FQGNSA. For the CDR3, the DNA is TGTGCCAGCAGCCCGGGGAATGAGAACACTGAAGCTTTCTTT. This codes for CASSPGNENTEAFF.

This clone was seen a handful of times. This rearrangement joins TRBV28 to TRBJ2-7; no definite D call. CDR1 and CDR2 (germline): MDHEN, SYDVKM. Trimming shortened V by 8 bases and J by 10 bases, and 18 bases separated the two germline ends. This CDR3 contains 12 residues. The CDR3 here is CASGDAGNNQYF. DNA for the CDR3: TGTGCCAGCGGTGACGCAGGAAACAACCAGTACTTC.

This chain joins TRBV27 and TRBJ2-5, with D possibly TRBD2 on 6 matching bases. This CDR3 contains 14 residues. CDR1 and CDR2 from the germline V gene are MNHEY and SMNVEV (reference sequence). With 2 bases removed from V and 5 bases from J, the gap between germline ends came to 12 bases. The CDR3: CASSLLATWETQYF. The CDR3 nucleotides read TGTGCCAGCAGTTTACTAGCGACTTGGGAGACCCAGTACTTC.

The CDR3 sequence is CSGQPRAGNTIYF. As DNA, the CDR3 is TGCAGCGGCCAGCCGAGGGCTGGAAACACCATATATTTT. The rearrangement joins TRBV29-1 to TRBJ1-3; unclear D gene. Deletions cut 7 bases from V and 2 bases from J, with 12 bases between. The CDR3 covers 13 residues. CDR1 SQVTM and CDR2 ANQGSEA come from the germline V gene.

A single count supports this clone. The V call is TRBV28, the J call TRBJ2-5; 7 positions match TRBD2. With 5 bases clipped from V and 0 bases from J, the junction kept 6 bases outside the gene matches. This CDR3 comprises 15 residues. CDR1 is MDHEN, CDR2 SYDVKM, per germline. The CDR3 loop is CASSGAGKYQETQYF. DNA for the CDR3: TGTGCCAGCAGTGGAGCGGGGAAGTACCAAGAGACCCAGTACTTC.

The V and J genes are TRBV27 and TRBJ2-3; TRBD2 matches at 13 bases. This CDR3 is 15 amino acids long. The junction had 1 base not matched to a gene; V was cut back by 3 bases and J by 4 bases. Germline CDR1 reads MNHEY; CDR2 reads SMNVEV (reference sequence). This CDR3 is CASSFTSGGADTQYF. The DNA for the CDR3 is TGTGCCAGCAGTTTTACTAGCGGGGGGGCAGATACGCAGTATTTT.

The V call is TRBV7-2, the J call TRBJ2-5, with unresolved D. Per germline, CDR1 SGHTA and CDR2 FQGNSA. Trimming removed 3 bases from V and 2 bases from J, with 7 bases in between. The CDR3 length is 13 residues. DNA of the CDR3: TGTGCCAGCAGCTTCTTCTTACAAGAGACCCAGTACTTC. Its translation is CASSFFLQETQYF. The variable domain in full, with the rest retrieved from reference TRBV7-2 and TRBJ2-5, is GAGVSQSPSNKVTEKGKDVELRCDPISGHTALYWYRQSLGQGLEFLIYFQGNSAPDKSGLPSDRFSAERTGGSVSTLTIQRTQQEDSAVYLCASSFFLQETQYFGPGTRLLVL.

The DNA for the CDR3 is TGTGCCAGCAGCTCCGATCTGGGACAGGTATACAATGAGCAGTTCTTC. Translated: CASSSDLGQVYNEQFF. The chain combines TRBV5-6 with TRBJ2-1, with 8 nucleotides matching TRBD1. Trimming took 3 bases from V and 4 from J; bases not matched to a gene: 9. CDR1 is SGHDT, CDR2 YYEEEE, per germline. CDR3 length: 16 amino acids.

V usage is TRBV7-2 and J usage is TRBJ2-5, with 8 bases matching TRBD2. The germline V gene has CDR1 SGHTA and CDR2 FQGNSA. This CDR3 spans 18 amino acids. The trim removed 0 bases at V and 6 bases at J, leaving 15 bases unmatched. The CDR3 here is CASSLAGRGGPIMQTQYF. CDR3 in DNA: TGTGCCAGCAGCTTAGCGGGTCGCGGGGGGCCGATTATGCAGACCCAGTACTTC.

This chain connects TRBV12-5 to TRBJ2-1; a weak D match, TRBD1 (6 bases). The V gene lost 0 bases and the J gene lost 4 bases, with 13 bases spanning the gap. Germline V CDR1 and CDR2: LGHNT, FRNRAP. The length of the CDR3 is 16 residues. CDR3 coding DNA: TGTGCTAGTGGTTTGGTCACAGGGAATCGGTACAATGAGCAGTTCTTC. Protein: CASGLVTGNRYNEQFF.

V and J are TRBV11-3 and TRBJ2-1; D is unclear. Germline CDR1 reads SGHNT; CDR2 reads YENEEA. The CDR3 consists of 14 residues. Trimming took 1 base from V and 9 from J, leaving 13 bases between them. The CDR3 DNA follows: TGTGCCAGCAGCTTAGGGGTTAGCTCAAGTGAGCAGTTCTTC. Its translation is CASSLGVSSSEQFF.

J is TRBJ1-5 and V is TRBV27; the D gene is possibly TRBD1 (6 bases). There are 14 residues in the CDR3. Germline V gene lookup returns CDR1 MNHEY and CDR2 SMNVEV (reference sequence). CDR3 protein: CASKRGYSNQPQHF. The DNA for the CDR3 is TGTGCGTCGAAGAGGGGGTATAGCAATCAGCCCCAGCATTTT.

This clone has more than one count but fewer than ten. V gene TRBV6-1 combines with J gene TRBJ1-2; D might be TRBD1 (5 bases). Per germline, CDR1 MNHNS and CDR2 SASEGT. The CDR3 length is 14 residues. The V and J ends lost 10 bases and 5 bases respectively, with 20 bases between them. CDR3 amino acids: CATTRAQGPYGYTF. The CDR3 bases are TGTGCCACGACCCGGGCCCAGGGCCCGTATGGCTACACCTTC.

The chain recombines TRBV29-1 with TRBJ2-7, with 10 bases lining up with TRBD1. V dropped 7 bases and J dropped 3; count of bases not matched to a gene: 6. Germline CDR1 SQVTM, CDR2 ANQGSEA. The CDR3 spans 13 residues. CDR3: CSGTTGGSYEQYF. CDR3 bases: TGCAGCGGCACGACAGGGGGCAGCTACGAGCAGTACTTC.

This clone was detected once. This chain's CDR3 is CASRPAGTGGTEAFF. In nucleotides, the CDR3 is TGTGCCAGCAGACCCGCCGGGACAGGGGGTACTGAAGCTTTCTTT. The chain is built from TRBV28 and TRBJ1-1; TRBD1 agrees at 11 bases. The CDR3 sequence is 15 residues long. Germline CDR1 reads MDHEN; CDR2 reads SYDVKM. V lost 6 bases, J lost 5 bases, and 8 bases stayed unmatched.

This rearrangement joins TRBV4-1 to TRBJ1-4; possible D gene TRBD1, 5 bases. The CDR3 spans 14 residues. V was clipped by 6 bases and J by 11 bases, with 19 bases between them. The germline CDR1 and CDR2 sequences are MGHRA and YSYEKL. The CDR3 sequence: CASSLQTAMSKLFF. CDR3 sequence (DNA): TGCGCCAGCAGTCTTCAGACAGCTATGTCGAAACTGTTTTTT.

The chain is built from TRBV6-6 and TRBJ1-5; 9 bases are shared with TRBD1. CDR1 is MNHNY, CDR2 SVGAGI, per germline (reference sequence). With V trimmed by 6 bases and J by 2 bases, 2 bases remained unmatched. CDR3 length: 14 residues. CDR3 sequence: CASSRQGGNQPQHF. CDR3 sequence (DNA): TGTGCCAGCAGCCGACAGGGGGGCAATCAGCCCCAGCATTTT.

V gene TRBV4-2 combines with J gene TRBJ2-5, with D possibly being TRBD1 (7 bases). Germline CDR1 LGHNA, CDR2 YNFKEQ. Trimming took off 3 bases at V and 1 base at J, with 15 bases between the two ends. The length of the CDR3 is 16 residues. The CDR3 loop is CASSQYYRGGQETQYF. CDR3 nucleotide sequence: TGTGCCAGCAGCCAGTATTACAGGGGAGGCCAAGAGACCCAGTACTTC.

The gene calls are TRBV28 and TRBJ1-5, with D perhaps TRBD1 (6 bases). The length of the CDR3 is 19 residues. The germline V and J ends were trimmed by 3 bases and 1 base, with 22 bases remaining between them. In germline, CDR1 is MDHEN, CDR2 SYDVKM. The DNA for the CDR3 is TGTGCCAGCAGTTTTGCCGTCACCGAACAGGGAAGGAGCAATCAGCCCCAGCATTTT. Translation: CASSFAVTEQGRSNQPQHF.

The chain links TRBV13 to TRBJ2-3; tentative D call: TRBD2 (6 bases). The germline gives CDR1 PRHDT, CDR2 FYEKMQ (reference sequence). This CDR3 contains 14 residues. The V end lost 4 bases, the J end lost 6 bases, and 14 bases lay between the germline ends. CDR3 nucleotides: TGTGCCAGCAGCTCCCGGTCTGGGGGGGATACGCAGTATTTT. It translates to CASSSRSGGDTQYF. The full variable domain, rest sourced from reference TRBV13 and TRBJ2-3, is AAGVIQSPRHLIKEKRETATLKCYPIPRHDTVYWYQQGPGQDPQFLISFYEKMQSDKGSIPDRFSAQQFSDYHSELNMSSLELGDSALYFCASSSRSGGDTQYFGPGTRLTVL.

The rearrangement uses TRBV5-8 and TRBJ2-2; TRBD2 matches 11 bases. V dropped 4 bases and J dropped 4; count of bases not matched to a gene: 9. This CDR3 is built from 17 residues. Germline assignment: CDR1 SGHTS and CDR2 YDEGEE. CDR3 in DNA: TGTGCCAGCAGCCGTTCGGGGACTAGCGGAGTCACCGGGGAGCTGTTTTTT. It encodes CASSRSGTSGVTGELFF.

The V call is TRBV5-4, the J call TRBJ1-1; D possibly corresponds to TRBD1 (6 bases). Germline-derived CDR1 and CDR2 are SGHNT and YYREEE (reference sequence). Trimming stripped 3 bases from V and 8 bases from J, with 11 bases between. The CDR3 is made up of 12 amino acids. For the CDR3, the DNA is TGTGCCAGCAGCTCGGGGACACTCGAAGCTTTCTTT. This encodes CASSSGTLEAFF.

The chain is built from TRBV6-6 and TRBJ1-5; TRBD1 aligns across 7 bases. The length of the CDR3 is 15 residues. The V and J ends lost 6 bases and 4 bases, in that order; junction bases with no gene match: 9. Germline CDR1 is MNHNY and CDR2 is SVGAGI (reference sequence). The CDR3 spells CASRGRQGQNQPQHF. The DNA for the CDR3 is TGTGCCAGCAGGGGGAGACAGGGACAGAATCAGCCCCAGCATTTT.

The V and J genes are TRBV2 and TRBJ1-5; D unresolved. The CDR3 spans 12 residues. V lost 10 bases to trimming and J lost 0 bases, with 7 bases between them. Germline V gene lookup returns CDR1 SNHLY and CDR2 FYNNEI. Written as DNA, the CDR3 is TGTGCCACCTCAGGTAGCAATCAGCCCCAGCATTTT. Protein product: CATSGSNQPQHF.

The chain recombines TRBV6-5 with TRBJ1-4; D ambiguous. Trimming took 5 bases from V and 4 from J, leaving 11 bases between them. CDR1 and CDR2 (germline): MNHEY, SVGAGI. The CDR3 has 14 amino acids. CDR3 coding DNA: TGTGCCAGCAGTAAGACGGGAGTTAATGAAAAACTGTTTTTT. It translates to CASSKTGVNEKLFF.

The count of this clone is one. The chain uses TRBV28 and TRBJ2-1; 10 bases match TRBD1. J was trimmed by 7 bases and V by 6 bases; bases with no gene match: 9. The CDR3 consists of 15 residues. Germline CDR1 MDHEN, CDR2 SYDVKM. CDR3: CASRDRQGAWNEQFF. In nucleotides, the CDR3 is TGTGCCAGCAGGGACCGACAGGGGGCATGGAATGAGCAGTTCTTC.

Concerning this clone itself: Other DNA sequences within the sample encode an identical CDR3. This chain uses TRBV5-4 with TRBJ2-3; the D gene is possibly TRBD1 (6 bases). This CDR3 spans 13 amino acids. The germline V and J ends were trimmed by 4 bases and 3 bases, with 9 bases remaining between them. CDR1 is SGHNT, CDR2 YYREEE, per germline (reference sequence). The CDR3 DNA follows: TGTGCCAGCAGCGTAACAGGGACAGATACGCAGTATTTT. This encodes CASSVTGTDTQYF.